The 32 T cell receptor beta chains listed next were all sequenced from one sample in a study of cytomegalovirus exposure and HLA in healthy donors. It was with 60 Vbeta and 13 Jbeta primers that the PCR ran. This table comes from immunoSEQ multiplex PCR, and its TCRdb copy is limited to in-frame clones, with some not included. The sample records fewer than 250,000 clones, about 78% being singletons. The sample comprised PBMCs. Receptors originate from a male donor in good health and CMV-seronegative.

The V and J genes are TRBV7-8 and TRBJ1-6; the D is unclear. The CDR3 length is 13 residues. Germline V gene sequence: CDR1 SGHVS, CDR2 FQNEAQ. Trimming removed 4 bases from V and 7 bases from J, with 8 bases in between. The CDR3 DNA reads TGTGCCAGCAGCTCTTCCCTCAATTCACCCCTCCACTTT. This sequence encodes CASSSSLNSPLHF.

J is TRBJ1-2 and V is TRBV9; TRBD1 matches at 10 bases. J gave up 6 bases and V 4 bases, and 12 bases lay outside the gene matches. The germline V gene has CDR1 SGDLS and CDR2 YYNGEE. This CDR3 is 16 amino acids long. The CDR3 DNA follows: TGTGCCAGCAGCTCCTTCACTGGAGACAGGGGGCATGGCTACACCTTC. Encoded protein: CASSSFTGDRGHGYTF.

The J gene is TRBJ2-5, the V gene TRBV10-3; D is unclear. The CDR3 has 12 amino acids. Trimming shortened V by 3 bases and J by 5 bases, and 7 bases separated the two germline ends. Per germline, CDR1 ENHRY and CDR2 SYGVKD. Here the CDR3 reads CAISDRSETQYF. The CDR3 region has the DNA TGTGCCATCAGTGATCGAAGCGAGACCCAGTACTTC.

This clone was seen a single time. The chain links TRBV7-3 to TRBJ2-1; 11 nucleotides agree with TRBD2. From germline, CDR1 is SGHTA and CDR2 FQGTGA. The CDR3 extends over 16 amino acids. The V segment lost 2 bases and the J segment 5 bases; nucleotides outside the gene matches: 5. CDR3 amino acids: CASSLVGTSGNNEQFF. The CDR3 DNA sequence: TGTGCCAGCAGCTTAGTGGGGACTAGCGGTAACAATGAGCAGTTCTTC.

V gene TRBV14 combines with J gene TRBJ2-7; 9 bases line up with TRBD2. Germline V gene data show CDR1 as SGHDN and CDR2 as FVKESK. The V and J ends lost 4 bases and 8 bases, in that order; junction bases with no gene match: 9. CDR3 length: 14 residues. The CDR3 DNA reads as TGTGCCAGCAGCCTTGATAGCGGGAGAAACCAGCAGTACTTC. Amino acids: CASSLDSGRNQQYF.

The V and J genes are TRBV6-5 and TRBJ2-4, with TRBD2 matching over 10 bases. The V and J ends lost 0 bases and 13 bases, in that order; junction bases with no gene match: 6. The V gene's germline CDR1 is MNHEY and CDR2 SVGAGI. The CDR3 contains 14 residues. The CDR3 spells CASSYSNQREGQYF. The CDR3 coding sequence is TGTGCCAGCAGTTACTCGAATCAGCGGGAGGGCCAGTACTTC.

The chain links TRBV18 to TRBJ2-7; D possibly corresponds to TRBD2 (6 bases). CDR1 and CDR2 from the germline V gene are KGHSH and LQKENI. This CDR3 comprises 16 residues. V lost 1 base and J 2 bases, leaving 15 bases between the germline ends. CDR3 protein: CASSPRIGGDPYEQYF. CDR3 DNA sequence: TGTGCCAGCTCACCACGGATTGGCGGGGACCCCTACGAGCAGTACTTC.

The gene calls are TRBV21-1 and TRBJ2-1; no check of the table's D call, TRBD1, against the DNA was made. TRBV21-1 is a known pseudogene. This CDR3 is built from 17 residues. The CDR3 bases are TGTGCCAGCAGCAAAAAGTGTCCGGGACAGGGGGCAAATGAGCAGTTCTTC. Translated, it gives CASSKKCPGQGANEQFF.

The chain recombines TRBV5-5 with TRBJ1-5, with a weak D call TRBD1 (6 bases). In germline, CDR1 is SGHKS, CDR2 YYEKEE (reference sequence). Trimming took 6 bases from V and 4 from J, leaving 17 bases between them. This CDR3 comprises 15 residues. CDR3 coding DNA: TGTGCCAGCAACCCTCGGGGGGGCCCTAATCAGCCCCAGCATTTT. As protein: CASNPRGGPNQPQHF.

This chain connects TRBV2 to TRBJ2-7; the D gene is possibly TRBD1 (6 bases). V lost 4 bases and J 0 bases, leaving 7 bases between the germline ends. Germline V gene lookup returns CDR1 SNHLY and CDR2 FYNNEI. The CDR3 totals 13 residues. The DNA of the CDR3 is TGTGCCAGCAGTGGGACAGCCTCCTACGAGCAGTACTTC. It specifies CASSGTASYEQYF.

The V and J genes are TRBV14 and TRBJ1-1; a possible D gene is TRBD1 (6 bases). CDR1 and CDR2 from the germline V gene are SGHDN and FVKESK. This CDR3 contains 17 residues. The germline V and J ends were trimmed by 0 bases and 5 bases, with 19 bases remaining between them. In DNA, the CDR3 is TGTGCCAGCAGCCAAGAATTCCGGGCAGGGGCTGATACTGAAGCTTTCTTT. It encodes CASSQEFRAGADTEAFF.

The chain uses TRBV2 and TRBJ2-7; D is undetermined. The germline gives CDR1 SNHLY, CDR2 FYNNEI. There are 12 residues in the CDR3. The germline V and J ends were trimmed by 7 bases and 3 bases, with 10 bases remaining between them. The CDR3 loop reads CASNHLYYEQYF. CDR3 coding DNA: TGTGCCAGCAATCACCTATACTACGAGCAGTACTTC.

V is TRBV5-6 and J is TRBJ2-7; 8 nucleotides align to TRBD1. Trimming cost V 2 bases and J 3 bases; bases outside gene matches: 7. The CDR3 length is 15 residues. Germline loops: CDR1 SGHDT, CDR2 YYEEEE. As DNA, the CDR3 is TGTGCCAGCAGCTTCCCAAGACAGGGGAACTACGAGCAGTACTTC. Protein sequence: CASSFPRQGNYEQYF.

The chain uses TRBV9 and TRBJ2-2; 9 nucleotides agree with TRBD1. V lost 0 bases to trimming and J lost 8 bases; unmatched junction nucleotides: 11. CDR1 and CDR2 (germline): SGDLS, YYNGEE. The CDR3 runs 17 residues. The CDR3 sequence is CASSVAWLTGGRGELFF. CDR3 DNA: TGTGCCAGCAGCGTAGCCTGGTTAACAGGGGGCCGTGGGGAGCTGTTTTTT.

The chain is built from TRBV29-1 and TRBJ2-3, with a weak D call TRBD2 (6 bases). The CDR3 has 15 amino acids. Trimming left V 3 bases short and J 5 bases short, with 18 bases between. Germline V gene sequence: CDR1 SQVTM, CDR2 ANQGSEA. CDR3 DNA: TGCAGCGTTGATCAGGGAGGATGGATACTAGATACGCAGTATTTT. This encodes CSVDQGGWILDTQYF.

The V gene is TRBV10-3, the J gene TRBJ1-4; D might be TRBD1 (5 bases). CDR3 length: 16 residues. From germline, CDR1 is ENHRY and CDR2 SYGVKD. V lost 3 bases and J 0 bases, leaving 11 bases between the germline ends. The CDR3 spells CAISEGWGPTNEKLFF. The CDR3 DNA reads TGTGCCATCAGTGAAGGGTGGGGCCCAACTAATGAAAAACTGTTTTTT.

This rearrangement joins TRBV14 to TRBJ1-2, with TRBD1 identical over 7 bases. This CDR3 contains 15 residues. Germline CDR1 and CDR2: SGHDN and FVKESK. With V trimmed by 1 base and J by 8 bases, 10 bases remained unmatched. CDR3 sequence: CASSQGPRTGSGYTF. CDR3 nucleotides: TGTGCCAGCAGCCAAGGGCCTAGGACAGGCAGCGGCTACACCTTC.

This clone was found a few times. The chain couples TRBV28 to TRBJ1-3, with D perhaps TRBD1 (5 bases). This CDR3 spans 14 amino acids. Germline CDR1 reads MDHEN; CDR2 reads SYDVKM. V lost 7 bases to trimming and J lost 4 bases, with 14 bases between them. CDR3 DNA sequence: TGTGCCAGCATGTCTCGGGGGATCGGAAACACCATATATTTT. Amino acid sequence: CASMSRGIGNTIYF.

The chain employs TRBV28 and TRBJ1-2; D gene unclear. Trimming took off 4 bases at V and 0 bases at J, with 12 bases between the two ends. Germline CDR1 MDHEN, CDR2 SYDVKM. There are 15 residues in the CDR3. The CDR3 DNA sequence: TGTGCCAGCAGTTACCTTTCCAGGACTAACTATGGCTACACCTTC. Translated: CASSYLSRTNYGYTF.

The chain carries TRBV5-1 and TRBJ2-5; 8 bases are a match to TRBD1. Germline-derived CDR1 and CDR2 are SGHRS and YFSETQ. CDR3 length: 15 residues. Trimming removed 2 bases from V and 4 bases from J; junction bases left unmatched: 7. The CDR3 DNA reads as TGCGCCAGCAGCTTATCAGGGGGCGCGGGAGAGACCCAGTACTTC. Residues: CASSLSGGAGETQYF. Complete variable domain (other parts from reference TRBV5-1 and TRBJ2-5): KAGVTQTPRYLIKTRGQQVTLSCSPISGHRSVSWYQQTPGQGLQFLFEYFSETQRNKGNFPGRFSGRQFSNSRSEMNVSTLELGDSALYLCASSLSGGAGETQYFGPGTRLLVL.

The chain links TRBV7-4 to TRBJ2-1; perhaps TRBD2 as D (8 bases). Trimming stripped 4 bases from V and 3 bases from J, with 25 bases between. This CDR3 is built from 19 residues. Germline V gene data show CDR1 as SGHVT and CDR2 as SQSDAQ. The CDR3 nucleotides are TGTGCCAGCAGCTCCCAGCAAGGGGGCGGGAGGTCCCTCTACAATGAGCAGTTCTTC. It codes for CASSSQQGGGRSLYNEQFF. The full variable domain, completed using reference TRBV7-4 and TRBJ2-1, is GAGVSQSPRYKVAKRGRDVALRCDSISGHVTLYWYRQTLGQGSEVLTYSQSDAQRDKSGRPSGRFSAERPERSVSTLKIQRTEQGDSAVYLCASSSQQGGGRSLYNEQFFGPGTRLTVL.

A note on this clone: This sample also contains other DNA sequences that code for the same CDR3. The chain uses TRBV6-1 and TRBJ2-1; 7 nucleotides match TRBD2. The germline V gene has CDR1 MNHNS and CDR2 SASEGT. The V segment lost 4 bases and the J segment 10 bases; nucleotides outside the gene matches: 4. This CDR3 comprises 12 residues. DNA of the CDR3: TGTGCCAGCAGTGTCCTAGCGGCCGAGCAGTTCTTC. Amino acids: CASSVLAAEQFF.

The rearrangement uses TRBV6-5 and TRBJ2-5; 12 bases align to TRBD2. The end of the DNA is better explained by TRBJ2-7, so the J call may be wrong. This CDR3 region has 16 residues. Per germline, CDR1 MNHEY and CDR2 SVGAGI. The CDR3 nucleotides read TGTGCCAGCAGTTTCGGACTAGCGGGACGATCCTACGAGCAGTACTTC. Translated, it gives CASSFGLAGRSYEQYF.

Notes on this clone: The junction does not match germline at one end; this may be a read error. This chain joins TRBV7-7 and TRBJ2-1, with 11 bases identical to TRBD1. Germline V gene lookup returns CDR1 SSHAT and CDR2 FNYEAQ (reference sequence). The CDR3 runs 15 residues. The CDR3 sequence: CASSLGQGAQGEQFF. For the CDR3, the DNA is TGTGCTAGCAGCCTTGGACAGGGGGCGCAGGGGGAGCAGTTCTTC.

The chain has TRBV5-1 and TRBJ2-1; 8 bases are shared with TRBD1. The CDR3 contains 14 residues. With 0 bases clipped from V and 8 bases from J, the junction kept 4 bases outside the gene matches. Per the germline V gene, CDR1 is SGHRS and CDR2 is YFSETQ. The CDR3 nucleotides are TGCGCCAGCAGCTTGGGGACAGGGATGGATGAGCAGTTCTTC. It encodes CASSLGTGMDEQFF.

The gene calls are TRBV10-2 and TRBJ2-6, with D tentatively TRBD1 (5 bases). The CDR3 sequence is 16 residues long. The germline CDR1 and CDR2 sequences are WSHSY and SAAADI. Trimming took off 1 base at V and 2 bases at J, with 9 bases between the two ends. The CDR3 nucleotides read TGCGCCAGCAGTGAGTTAGGGGTGACTGGGGCCAACGTCCTGACTTTC. Its translation is CASSELGVTGANVLTF.

The J gene is TRBJ1-1, the V gene TRBV15; TRBD1 might be the D (5 bases). CDR1 is LNHNV and CDR2 is YYDKDF in the germline V gene (reference sequence). The V end was cut by 3 bases, the J end by 5 bases, with 10 bases between. The CDR3 contains 13 residues. The DNA of the CDR3 is TGTGCCACCAGCAGCTCCGGGGGAACTGAAGCTTTCTTT. Protein product: CATSSSGGTEAFF.

This chain joins TRBV6-1 and TRBJ1-2, with TRBD1 matching 11 bases. Germline CDR1 reads MNHNS; CDR2 reads SASEGT. The CDR3 sequence is 14 residues long. Unmatched junction bases numbered 3, after V lost 6 bases and J lost 3 bases. CDR3 amino acids: CASRSGQGDYGYTF. The CDR3 DNA is TGTGCCAGCAGGTCGGGACAGGGGGACTATGGCTACACCTTC.

CDR3 residues: CASSQVGAGGEKLFF. CDR3 bases: TGCGCCAGCAGCCAAGTAGGGGCAGGAGGGGAAAAACTGTTTTTT. The rearrangement links TRBV4-1 to TRBJ1-4, with D possibly matching TRBD1 (5 bases). The CDR3 loop spans 15 amino acids. V was clipped by 1 base and J by 8 bases, with 14 bases between them. CDR1 is MGHRA, CDR2 YSYEKL, per germline.

The chain employs TRBV6-5 and TRBJ1-2, with 9 bases lining up with TRBD1. Germline V gene lookup returns CDR1 MNHEY and CDR2 SVGAGI. This CDR3 region has 15 residues. V was clipped by 5 bases and J by 5 bases; unmatched bases: 9. CDR3 loop: CASSGTGIRSYGYTF. CDR3 sequence (DNA): TGTGCCAGCAGTGGGACAGGGATAAGAAGTTATGGCTACACCTTC.

The chain uses TRBV10-3 and TRBJ2-5, with 11 bases identical to TRBD2. There are 15 residues in the CDR3. From germline, CDR1 is ENHRY and CDR2 SYGVKD. V lost 1 base, J lost 4 bases, and 2 bases stayed unmatched. The CDR3 bases are TGTGCCATCAGTGAGTTAGCGGGAGGGTCAGAGACCCAGTACTTC. Translation gives CAISELAGGSETQYF.

This clone was seen many times. The chain links TRBV5-1 to TRBJ2-1, with 7 positions matching TRBD1. Germline lookup yields CDR1 SGHRS and CDR2 YFSETQ. The CDR3 is 15 amino acids. Unmatched junction bases numbered 8, after V lost 4 bases and J lost 4 bases. The CDR3 protein is CASSPTGFAYNEQFF. The CDR3 nucleotides read TGCGCCAGCAGCCCGACAGGGTTTGCTTACAATGAGCAGTTCTTC.